The 19 T cell receptor beta chains below come from one sample, sequenced in a study of cytomegalovirus exposure and HLA in healthy donors. 60 Vbeta and 13 Jbeta primers were used in PCR. Repertoires were generated with immunoSEQ multiplex PCR, while TCRdb's copy carries only in-frame clones and drops some. The sample holds 90,000 to 120,000 clones, approximately 76% seen once. Sequencing was carried out using PBMCs. The receptors shown here come from a man aged 18 to 29 in good health and CMV-seronegative.

V usage is TRBV10-3 and J usage is TRBJ1-1; tentatively, D is TRBD1 (6 bases). Germline V gene data show CDR1 as ENHRY and CDR2 as SYGVKD. The V gene lost 0 bases and the J gene lost 11 bases, with 19 bases spanning the gap. The CDR3 spans 15 residues. CDR3 loop: CAISESRPRGGEAFF. DNA of the CDR3: TGTGCCATCAGTGAGTCTCGTCCACGAGGGGGTGAGGCTTTCTTT.

The V gene is TRBV6-5, the J gene TRBJ2-1; the D is unclear. Germline lookup yields CDR1 MNHEY and CDR2 SVGAGI. Trimming stripped 5 bases from V and 8 bases from J, with 13 bases between. The CDR3 totals 13 residues. In DNA form, the CDR3 reads TGTGCCAGCAGTGAAGCAGGTCCTCATGAGCAGTTCTTC. Encoded protein: CASSEAGPHEQFF.

J is TRBJ2-2 and V is TRBV19, with a tentative D call TRBD2 (6 bases). With 4 bases removed from V and 7 bases from J, the gap between germline ends came to 13 bases. From germline, CDR1 is LNHDA and CDR2 SQIVND (reference sequence). The CDR3 contains 14 residues. The CDR3 DNA sequence: TGTGCCAGTAGTAGCGCCGGGGGAGACGGGGAGCTGTTTTTT. Protein sequence: CASSSAGGDGELFF.

This clone was seen just once. The V and J genes are TRBV4-2 and TRBJ2-2; the match to TRBD2 covers 9 bases. V shed 2 bases, J shed 7 bases, and the junction held 11 bases outside the gene matches. CDR1 is LGHNA, CDR2 YNFKEQ, per germline. This CDR3 is built from 17 residues. The CDR3 is CASSQPGGGGAVGELFF. As DNA, the CDR3 is TGTGCCAGCAGCCAACCGGGGGGCGGGGGGGCCGTCGGGGAGCTGTTTTTT.

The V call is TRBV5-6, the J call TRBJ2-7, with 8 bases that match TRBD2. V was pared by 0 bases and J by 3 bases, with 14 bases of the junction left unmatched. Germline-derived CDR1 and CDR2 are SGHDT and YYEEEE. The CDR3 spans 18 residues. The CDR3 here is CASSLGLAGTTPLYEQYF. The CDR3 nucleotides read TGTGCCAGCAGCTTGGGGTTAGCGGGGACCACCCCCCTCTACGAGCAGTACTTC.

There are a few counts of this clone. This sequence joins TRBV7-3 and TRBJ2-3; TRBD2 might be the D (7 bases). Deletions cut 5 bases from V and 3 bases from J, with 18 bases between. This CDR3 region has 16 residues. CDR1 SGHTA and CDR2 FQGTGA come from the germline V gene. CDR3 region: CASSPRTGGTTDTQYF. In nucleotides, the CDR3 is TGTGCCAGCAGCCCCCGGACGGGGGGCACGACAGATACGCAGTATTTT. Based on the CDR3 plus reference TRBV7-3 and TRBJ2-3, the full variable domain is GAGVSQTPSNKVTEKGKYVELRCDPISGHTALYWYRQSLGQGPEFLIYFQGTGAADDSGLPNDRFFAVRPEGSVSTLKIQRTERGDSAVYLCASSPRTGGTTDTQYFGPGTRLTVL.

V is TRBV14 and J is TRBJ2-5; tentative D call: TRBD1 (5 bases). V was pared by 1 base and J by 5 bases, with 8 bases between. The CDR3 has 13 residues. Germline V gene sequence: CDR1 SGHDN, CDR2 FVKESK. The CDR3 protein is CASSQVTGETQYF. The CDR3 DNA is TGTGCCAGCAGCCAAGTAACAGGCGAGACCCAGTACTTC. Looking up the rest from reference TRBV14 and TRBJ2-5 gives the full variable domain: EAGVTQFPSHSVIEKGQTVTLRCDPISGHDNLYWYRRVMGKEIKFLLHFVKESKQDESGMPNNRFLAERTGGTYSTLKVQPAELEDSGVYFCASSQVTGETQYFGPGTRLLVL.

V usage is TRBV28 and J usage is TRBJ1-5; D unresolved. V lost 1 base, J lost 4 bases, and 5 bases lay in between. Germline V gives CDR1 MDHEN, CDR2 SYDVKM. The CDR3 loop spans 13 amino acids. The CDR3 DNA is TGTGCCAGCAGTTTATACATGAATCAGCCCCAGCATTTT. This gives the protein CASSLYMNQPQHF.

This chain connects TRBV27 to TRBJ1-3; D is undetermined. Trimming pared 0 bases from V and 2 bases from J, leaving 14 bases between. CDR3 length: 17 residues. CDR1 and CDR2 from the germline V gene are MNHEY and SMNVEV (reference sequence). The CDR3 region is CASSLSMSSGTGNTIYF. The CDR3 nucleotides read TGTGCCAGCAGTTTATCGATGTCGTCGGGGACTGGAAACACCATATATTTT.

This clone was counted only a few times. This chain uses TRBV6-4 with TRBJ2-1, with TRBD2 matching over 8 bases. CDR3 length: 15 amino acids. With V trimmed by 3 bases and J by 5 bases, 6 bases remained unmatched. Germline assignment: CDR1 MRHNA and CDR2 SNTAGT. CDR3 sequence: CASSEGSGDNNEQFF. In DNA, the CDR3 is TGTGCCAGCAGTGAAGGTAGCGGGGACAACAATGAGCAGTTCTTC.

The chain employs TRBV6-5 and TRBJ2-7; 12 bases are shared with TRBD1. CDR3 length: 15 amino acids. The germline V gene has CDR1 MNHEY and CDR2 SVGAGI. V shed 8 bases, J shed 4 bases, and the junction held 9 bases outside the gene matches. The CDR3 bases are TGTGCCAGCGGAGCCGGGACAGGGGGCAGGTACGAGCAGTACTTC. Translated, it gives CASGAGTGGRYEQYF.

The chain joins TRBV6-6 to TRBJ1-2; 7 bases line up with TRBD1. CDR1 MNHNY and CDR2 SVGAGI come from the germline V gene (reference sequence). J gave up 0 bases and V 2 bases, and 3 bases lay outside the gene matches. The CDR3 covers 15 residues. The CDR3 sequence is CASSYEGAANYGYTF. As DNA, the CDR3 is TGTGCCAGCAGTTACGAGGGGGCCGCTAACTATGGCTACACCTTC.

Points on this clone: The sample carries other DNA sequences with the same CDR3. J is TRBJ2-1 and V is TRBV14, with TRBD2 matching over 9 bases. Germline V lookup: CDR1 SGHDN, CDR2 FVKESK. V shed 3 bases, J shed 6 bases, and the junction held 6 bases outside the gene matches. This CDR3 contains 15 residues. DNA of the CDR3: TGTGCCAGCAGCCAGGCAGCGGGGGGACCCAATGAGCAGTTCTTC. This gives the protein CASSQAAGGPNEQFF.

This clone was picked up a small number of times. The chain uses TRBV11-1 and TRBJ2-4; 10 nucleotides agree with TRBD2. The CDR3 sequence is 14 residues long. The germline V gene encodes CDR1 SGHAT and CDR2 FQDESV (reference sequence). V shed 5 bases and J 5 bases; nucleotides not matched to a gene: 3. The CDR3 DNA sequence: TGTGCCAGCAGCAAGCGGGGGGGGGAAAACATTCAGTACTTC. It is translated as CASSKRGGENIQYF.

This chain's CDR3 is CASSYLPGTGNYGYTF. The CDR3 coding sequence is TGTGCCAGCAGTTACCTACCCGGGACAGGGAACTATGGCTACACCTTC. The V and J genes are TRBV6-5 and TRBJ1-2; 9 bases agree with TRBD1. V lost 2 bases to trimming and J lost 2 bases; unmatched junction nucleotides: 6. The CDR3 sequence is 16 residues long. Germline V CDR1 and CDR2: MNHEY, SVGAGI.

Written as DNA, the CDR3 is TGTGCCAGCAGCGCCGTAACAGGGATCCCCTTTGGCTACACCTTC. Translating gives CASSAVTGIPFGYTF. V and J are TRBV11-2 and TRBJ1-2, with TRBD1 as a possible D gene (6 bases). With 5 bases removed from V and 7 bases from J, the gap between germline ends came to 20 bases. The CDR3 consists of 15 residues. Germline assignment: CDR1 SGHAT and CDR2 FQNNGV.

This clone turned up a few times. This rearrangement joins TRBV2 to TRBJ1-2, with D tentatively TRBD1 (6 bases). With 4 bases removed from V and 4 bases from J, the gap between germline ends came to 16 bases. Germline V gene sequence: CDR1 SNHLY, CDR2 FYNNEI. CDR3 length: 15 amino acids. This chain's CDR3 is CASSVVGGLGYGYTF. The CDR3 DNA reads as TGTGCCAGCAGTGTTGTCGGGGGGCTCGGCTATGGCTACACCTTC. The full variable domain, rest sourced from reference TRBV2 and TRBJ1-2, is EPEVTQTPSHQVTQMGQEVILRCVPISNHLYFYWYRQILGQKVEFLVSFYNNEISEKSEIFDDQFSVERPDGSNFTLKIRSTKLEDSAMYFCASSVVGGLGYGYTFGSGTRLTVV.

This CDR3 is CASSPTGFHEKLFF. CDR3 bases: TGCGCCAGCAGCCCGACAGGGTTCCATGAAAAACTGTTTTTT. The rearrangement links TRBV5-1 to TRBJ1-4; 7 positions agree with TRBD1. Germline V gene data show CDR1 as SGHRS and CDR2 as YFSETQ. The CDR3 sequence is 14 residues long. J was trimmed by 6 bases and V by 4 bases; bases with no gene match: 6. Based on the CDR3 plus reference TRBV5-1 and TRBJ1-4, the full variable domain is KAGVTQTPRYLIKTRGQQVTLSCSPISGHRSVSWYQQTPGQGLQFLFEYFSETQRNKGNFPGRFSGRQFSNSRSEMNVSTLELGDSALYLCASSPTGFHEKLFFGSGTQLSVL.

The rearrangement links TRBV14 to TRBJ2-5, with D possibly TRBD2 on 9 matching bases. The CDR3 totals 15 residues. With 4 bases removed from V and 4 bases from J, the gap between germline ends came to 16 bases. Germline V lookup: CDR1 SGHDN, CDR2 FVKESK. The CDR3 sequence: CASSRQGTSRETQYF. CDR3 in DNA: TGTGCCAGCAGCCGACAGGGGACTAGCAGAGAGACCCAGTACTTC.